This TCR beta chain was identified during a study of shared clonotypes between healthy human individuals. The CDR3 is 15 residues long. Trimming left V 4 bases short and J 4 bases short, with 16 bases between. Germline values: CDR1 KGHSH, CDR2 LQKENI. TCRdb keeps only in-frame clones here, not all; method: immunoSEQ multiplex PCR. The sample shows about 1 million clones, about 80% of them seen only once. The clonotype comes from a man between 18 and 29 years old in good health. The chain joins TRBV18 to TRBJ2-5, with D unclear. The sequenced sample was memory CD4+ T cells sorted from blood. Subset reported: CD45RA-negative fraction. In nucleotides, the CDR3 is TGTGCCAGCTCACTCAGGTCACAGTTTGGAGAGACCCAGTACTTC. This codes for CASSLRSQFGETQYF.